The 17 T cell receptor beta chains reported below all come from one sample, sequenced in a study of T cell responses to AZD1222 COVID-19 vaccine. Assay used: immunoSEQ multiplex PCR; TCRdb lists only in-frame clones, some missing. The data show about 140,000 clones, nearly 95% seen once. The material was peripheral blood, obtained on day 0 of AZD1222 vaccination. These receptors were taken from an adult in good health.

The chain employs TRBV14 and TRBJ1-1; D is undetermined. Between the trimmed V and J ends, which lost 0 bases and 2 bases, there was a span of 4 bases. CDR1 and CDR2 from the germline V gene are SGHDN and FVKESK. This CDR3 is built from 13 residues. This CDR3 reads CASSQEANTEAFF. CDR3 nucleotides: TGTGCCAGCAGCCAAGAAGCTAACACTGAAGCTTTCTTT.

The rearrangement links TRBV24-1 to TRBJ2-1; D may be TRBD1 or TRBD2 (5 bases each). This CDR3 has 15 residues. V was pared by 2 bases and J by 3 bases, with 10 bases between. Germline CDR1 KGHDR, CDR2 SFDVKD. The CDR3: CATSDSGRGYNEQFF. The CDR3 DNA is TGTGCCACCAGTGATTCGGGACGAGGCTACAATGAGCAGTTCTTC.

This chain links TRBV6-2 or TRBV6-3 with TRBJ2-3; D unresolved. Deletions cut 0 bases from V and 4 bases from J, with 5 bases between. This CDR3 spans 13 amino acids. Germline lookup yields CDR1 MNHEY and CDR2 SVGEGT. CDR3 nucleotide sequence: TGTGCCAGCAGTTACTCGATCCCAGATACGCAGTATTTT. The encoded protein is CASSYSIPDTQYF.

V and J are TRBV18 and TRBJ2-3; D gene unclear. The CDR3 is made up of 12 amino acids. V was pared by 3 bases and J by 6 bases, with 7 bases between. The germline gives CDR1 KGHSH, CDR2 LQKENI. CDR3 DNA sequence: TGTGCCAGCTCACCTTTACGGGATACGCAGTATTTT. It translates to CASSPLRDTQYF.

This sequence joins TRBV19 and TRBJ2-3; 7 bases line up with TRBD2. The CDR3 is 13 amino acids. Germline CDR1 is LNHDA and CDR2 is SQIVND (reference sequence). The ends lost 4 bases at V and 5 bases at J; junction bases unmatched: 3. CDR3 in DNA: TGTGCCAGTAGTAGCGGGAGCCAAGATACGCAGTATTTT. Its translation is CASSSGSQDTQYF.

V and J are TRBV3-1 (or the pseudogene TRBV3-2) and TRBJ2-3; D gene unclear. The CDR3 extends over 14 amino acids. In germline, CDR1 is LGHDT, CDR2 YNNKEL (reference sequence). V was trimmed by 0 bases and J by 1 base, leaving 5 bases between them. CDR3 region: CASSQEAGTDTQYF. As DNA, the CDR3 is TGTGCCAGCAGCCAAGAGGCTGGCACAGATACGCAGTATTTT.

The V and J genes are TRBV7-8 and TRBJ1-1; D not resolved. Germline values: CDR1 SGHVS, CDR2 FQNEAQ. CDR3 size: 14 residues. Trimming pared 1 base from V and 1 base from J, leaving 7 bases between. CDR3 residues: CASSLGMENTEAFF. As DNA, the CDR3 is TGTGCCAGCAGCTTAGGTATGGAGAACACTGAAGCTTTCTTT.

The genes are TRBV28 and TRBJ2-3; 10 bases line up with TRBD2. The length of the CDR3 is 18 residues. Germline loops: CDR1 MDHEN, CDR2 SYDVKM. The junction had 12 bases not matched to a gene; V was cut back by 5 bases and J by 1 base. The CDR3, as DNA: TGTGCCAGCAGTACGGGTGAGACTAGCGGGTTCGGCACAGATACGCAGTATTTT. Protein product: CASSTGETSGFGTDTQYF.

J is TRBJ1-1 and V is TRBV4-3; possibly TRBD1 for D (6 bases). Germline loops: CDR1 LGHNA, CDR2 YSLEER. V was shortened by 4 bases and J by 6 bases, with 18 bases between the two germline ends. CDR3 size: 15 residues. The CDR3 coding sequence is TGCGCCAGCAGCCCGAGTTTCAGGGAGGGGGCTGAAGCTTTCTTT. This gives the protein CASSPSFREGAEAFF.

This chain connects TRBV14 to TRBJ2-1; D is possibly TRBD2 (6 bases). The CDR3 is 15 residues long. CDR1 SGHDN and CDR2 FVKESK come from the germline V gene. Trimming pared 4 bases from V and 3 bases from J, leaving 13 bases between. The CDR3 DNA sequence: TGTGCCAGCAGCCTGGGACTGGGACTCTACAATGAGCAGTTCTTC. Translating it yields CASSLGLGLYNEQFF.

The rearrangement links TRBV6-5 to TRBJ1-5; a possible D gene is TRBD1 (6 bases). The V end lost 7 bases, the J end lost 0 bases, and 13 bases lay between the germline ends. This CDR3 is built from 15 residues. Per the germline V gene, CDR1 is MNHEY and CDR2 is SVGAGI. The CDR3 sequence is CASKGGGDSNQPQHF. Written as DNA, the CDR3 is TGTGCCAGCAAAGGGGGGGGTGATAGCAATCAGCCCCAGCATTTT.

The chain joins TRBV11-2 to TRBJ1-5, with D unresolved. V dropped 3 bases and J dropped 7 bases, with 10 bases sitting between them. This CDR3 contains 13 residues. Germline values: CDR1 SGHAT, CDR2 FQNNGV. This CDR3 reads CASSFEVGQPQHF. In nucleotides, the CDR3 is TGTGCCAGCAGCTTCGAGGTCGGACAGCCCCAGCATTTT.

V and J are TRBV5-1 and TRBJ2-4; D gene uncertain. V was shortened by 0 bases and J by 5 bases, with 15 bases between the two germline ends. The CDR3 has 16 amino acids. Germline CDR1 and CDR2: SGHRS and YFSETQ. The CDR3 DNA sequence: TGCGCCAGCAGCTTGGGGGGTCTGGGGTCCCAAAACATTCAGTACTTC. It codes for CASSLGGLGSQNIQYF.

This chain links TRBV7-9 with TRBJ1-2, with D possibly TRBD1 on 5 matching bases. Germline CDR1 SEHNR, CDR2 FQNEAQ (reference sequence). There are 14 residues in the CDR3. V was shortened by 6 bases and J by 4 bases, with 15 bases between the two germline ends. The CDR3 spells CASSPQGGPYGYTF. The CDR3 bases are TGTGCCAGCAGTCCTCAGGGAGGCCCCTATGGCTACACCTTC.

The V call is TRBV28, the J call TRBJ2-5; 7 bases agree with TRBD1. The CDR3 is 17 amino acids. The V gene's germline CDR1 is MDHEN and CDR2 SYDVKM. The J segment lost 7 bases and the V segment lost 5 bases, leaving 19 bases of the junction unmatched. CDR3 sequence: CASSPIGLAIQGLTQYF. The CDR3 DNA follows: TGTGCCAGCAGTCCCATCGGGCTCGCTATACAGGGGTTGACCCAGTACTTC.

This sequence joins TRBV9 and TRBJ2-7; D perhaps matches TRBD2 (6 bases). V gave up 2 bases and J gave up 2 bases, with 11 bases separating them. This CDR3 has 14 residues. Germline values: CDR1 SGDLS, CDR2 YYNGEE. The CDR3 region is CASSVDGSPYEQYF. In nucleotides, the CDR3 is TGTGCCAGCAGCGTCGACGGGAGCCCCTACGAGCAGTACTTC.

The V and J genes are TRBV6-5 and TRBJ2-3; D not certain. CDR3 length: 15 amino acids. The germline CDR1 and CDR2 sequences are MNHEY and SVGAGI. The V gene lost 0 bases and the J gene lost 2 bases, with 9 bases spanning the gap. Here the CDR3 reads CASSYSRPATDTQYF. The CDR3 DNA reads as TGTGCCAGCAGTTACTCTCGGCCCGCCACAGATACGCAGTATTTT.